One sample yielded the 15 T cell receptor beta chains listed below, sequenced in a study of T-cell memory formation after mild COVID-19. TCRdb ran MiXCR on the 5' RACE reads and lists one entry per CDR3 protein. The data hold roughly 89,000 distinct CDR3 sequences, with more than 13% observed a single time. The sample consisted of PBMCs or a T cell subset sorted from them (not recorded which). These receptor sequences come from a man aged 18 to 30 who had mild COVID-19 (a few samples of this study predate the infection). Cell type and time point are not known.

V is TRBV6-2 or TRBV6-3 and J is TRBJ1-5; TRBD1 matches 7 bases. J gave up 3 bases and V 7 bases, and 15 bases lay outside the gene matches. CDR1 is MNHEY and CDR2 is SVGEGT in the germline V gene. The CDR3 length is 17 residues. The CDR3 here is CASKVVNDRVHNQPQHF. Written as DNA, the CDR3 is TGTGCCAGCAAAGTTGTGAATGACAGGGTCCACAATCAGCCCCAGCATTTT.

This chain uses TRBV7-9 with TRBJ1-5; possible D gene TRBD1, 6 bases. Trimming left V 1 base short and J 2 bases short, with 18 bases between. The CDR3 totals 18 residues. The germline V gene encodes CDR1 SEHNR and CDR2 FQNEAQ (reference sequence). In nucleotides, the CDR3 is TGTGCCAGCAGCTTAGACAGGGTTGATCGGGGCGGCAATCAGCCCCAGCATTTT. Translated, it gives CASSLDRVDRGGNQPQHF.

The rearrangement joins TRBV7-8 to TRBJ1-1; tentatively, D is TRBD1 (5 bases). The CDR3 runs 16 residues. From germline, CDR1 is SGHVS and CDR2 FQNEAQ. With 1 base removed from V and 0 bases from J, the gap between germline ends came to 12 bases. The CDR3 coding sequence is TGTGCCAGCAGCTTAGAAGGGGTCCAGATGAACACTGAAGCTTTCTTT. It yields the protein CASSLEGVQMNTEAFF. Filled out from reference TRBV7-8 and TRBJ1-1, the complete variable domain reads GAGVSQSPRYKVAKRGQDVALRCDPISGHVSLFWYQQALGQGPEFLTYFQNEAQLDKSGLPSDRFFAERPEGSVSTLKIQRTQQEDSAVYLCASSLEGVQMNTEAFFGQGTRLTVV.

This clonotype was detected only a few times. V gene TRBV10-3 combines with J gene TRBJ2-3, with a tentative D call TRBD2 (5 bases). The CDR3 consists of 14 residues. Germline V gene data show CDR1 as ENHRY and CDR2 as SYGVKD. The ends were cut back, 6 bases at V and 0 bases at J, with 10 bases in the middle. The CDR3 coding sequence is TGTGCCATCAGCATAGAGGGAAGCACAGATACGCAGTATTTT. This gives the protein CAISIEGSTDTQYF.

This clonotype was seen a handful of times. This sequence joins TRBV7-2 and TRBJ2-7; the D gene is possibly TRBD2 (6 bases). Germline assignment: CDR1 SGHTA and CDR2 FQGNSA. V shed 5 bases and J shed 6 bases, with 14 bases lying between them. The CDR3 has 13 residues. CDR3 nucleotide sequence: TGTGCCAGCAGCCCAGGAGGGTGGGGCGAGCAGTACGTC. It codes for CASSPGGWGEQYV.

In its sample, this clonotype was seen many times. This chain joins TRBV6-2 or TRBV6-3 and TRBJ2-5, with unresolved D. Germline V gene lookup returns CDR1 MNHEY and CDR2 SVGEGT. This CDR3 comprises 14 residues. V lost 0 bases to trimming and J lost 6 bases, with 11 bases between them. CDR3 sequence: CASSYSRTSKTQYF. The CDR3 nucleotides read TGTGCCAGCAGTTACTCGAGGACCAGTAAGACCCAGTACTTC.

The CDR3 reads CASSQVFRGSQPQHF. In DNA form, the CDR3 reads TGCGCCAGCAGCCAAGTTTTCAGGGGATCTCAGCCCCAGCATTTT. The genes are TRBV4-3 and TRBJ1-5, with a weak D call TRBD1 (6 bases). V was shortened by 1 base and J by 6 bases, with 13 bases between the two germline ends. This CDR3 is 15 amino acids long. CDR1 and CDR2 from the germline V gene are LGHNA and YSLEER.

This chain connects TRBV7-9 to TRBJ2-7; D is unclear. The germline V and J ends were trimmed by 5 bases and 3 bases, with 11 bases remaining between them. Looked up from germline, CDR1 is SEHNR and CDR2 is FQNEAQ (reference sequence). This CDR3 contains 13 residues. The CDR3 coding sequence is TGTGCCAGCAGCCCACGATCAGGCTACGAGCAGTACGTC. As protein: CASSPRSGYEQYV.

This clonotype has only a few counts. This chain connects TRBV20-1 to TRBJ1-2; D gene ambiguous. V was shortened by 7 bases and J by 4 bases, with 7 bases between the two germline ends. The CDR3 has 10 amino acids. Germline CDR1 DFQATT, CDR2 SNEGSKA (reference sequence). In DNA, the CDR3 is TGCAGTGATCGGTCCTATGGCTACACCTTC. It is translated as CSDRSYGYTF.

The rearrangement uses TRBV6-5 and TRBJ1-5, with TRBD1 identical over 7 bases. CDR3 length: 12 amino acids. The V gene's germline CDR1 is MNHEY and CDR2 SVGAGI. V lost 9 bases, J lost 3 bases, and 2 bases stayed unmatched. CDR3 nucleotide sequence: TGTGCCAGTGGGACAGTCAATCAGCCCCAGCATTTT. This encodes CASGTVNQPQHF.

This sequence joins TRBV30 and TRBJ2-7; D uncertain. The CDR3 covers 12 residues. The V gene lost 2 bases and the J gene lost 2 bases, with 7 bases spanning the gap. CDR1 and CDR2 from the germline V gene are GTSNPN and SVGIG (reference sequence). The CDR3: CAWSWYAYEQYF. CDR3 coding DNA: TGTGCCTGGAGTTGGTATGCCTACGAGCAGTACTTC. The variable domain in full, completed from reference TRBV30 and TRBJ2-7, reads SQTIHQWPATLVQPVGSPLSLECTVEGTSNPNLYWYRQAAGRGLQLLFYSVGIGQISSEVPQNLSASRPQDRQFILSSKKLLLSDSGFYLCAWSWYAYEQYFGPGTRLTVT.

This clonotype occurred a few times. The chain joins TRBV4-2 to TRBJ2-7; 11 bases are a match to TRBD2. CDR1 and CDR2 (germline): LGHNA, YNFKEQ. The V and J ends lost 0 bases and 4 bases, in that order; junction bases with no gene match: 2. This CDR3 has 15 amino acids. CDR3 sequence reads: CASSQETSGGYEQYV. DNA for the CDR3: TGTGCCAGCAGCCAAGAAACTAGCGGGGGTTACGAGCAGTACGTC.

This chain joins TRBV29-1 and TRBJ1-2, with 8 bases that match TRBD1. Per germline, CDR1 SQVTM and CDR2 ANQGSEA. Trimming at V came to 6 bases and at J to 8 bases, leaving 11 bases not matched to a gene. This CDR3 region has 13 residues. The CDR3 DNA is TGCAGCGTGCGGACAGGGACGTATGTAGGCTACACCTTC. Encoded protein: CSVRTGTYVGYTF.

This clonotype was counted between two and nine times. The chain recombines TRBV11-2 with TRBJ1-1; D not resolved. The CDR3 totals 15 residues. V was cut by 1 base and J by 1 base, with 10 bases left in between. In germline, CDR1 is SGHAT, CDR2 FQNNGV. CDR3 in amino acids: CASSLGPEGNTEAFF. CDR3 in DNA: TGTGCCAGCAGCTTAGGGCCGGAGGGGAACACTGAAGCTTTCTTT.

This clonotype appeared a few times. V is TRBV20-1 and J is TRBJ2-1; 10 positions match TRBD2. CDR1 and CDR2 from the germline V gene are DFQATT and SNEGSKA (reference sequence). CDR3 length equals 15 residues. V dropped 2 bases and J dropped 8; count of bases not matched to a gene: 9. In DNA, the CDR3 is TGCAGTGCTAGATCCCCAGCGGGGGGGATCTATGAGCAGTTCTTC. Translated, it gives CSARSPAGGIYEQFF.